This passage covers 29 T cell receptor beta chains from one sample sequenced in a study of beta chain features in type 1 diabetes. Isolated RNA was reverse transcribed in full, so expressed TCRB transcripts were sequenced. Repertoires were generated with immunoSEQ multiplex PCR, while TCRdb's copy carries only in-frame clones and drops some. The sample holds around 400,000 clones, around 12% seen once. Sequenced material: naive CD4+ T cells from blood. Receptor source: a young man in good health.

The V call is TRBV11-2, the J call TRBJ2-7; D may be TRBD1 (6 bases). Trimming removed 3 bases at V and 0 bases at J, with 9 bases between. Germline assignment: CDR1 SGHAT and CDR2 FQNNGV. The CDR3 is 14 residues long. In DNA, the CDR3 is TGTGCCAGCAGCTTCAGAGGGGGCTCCTACGAGCAGTACTTC. Its translation is CASSFRGGSYEQYF.

The chain employs TRBV7-9 and TRBJ2-7, with D possibly being TRBD2 (6 bases). This CDR3 region has 14 residues. Trimming took off 2 bases at V and 6 bases at J, with 14 bases between the two ends. Germline CDR1 is SEHNR and CDR2 is FQNEAQ (reference sequence). CDR3 sequence: CASSLIGGSREQYF. The CDR3, as DNA: TGTGCCAGCAGCTTAATCGGGGGATCACGCGAGCAGTACTTC. Full variable domain (missing parts from reference TRBV7-9 and TRBJ2-7): DTGVSQNPRHKITKRGQNVTFRCDPISEHNRLYWYRQTLGQGPEFLTYFQNEAQLEKSRLLSDRFSAERPKGSFSTLEIQRTEQGDSAMYLCASSLIGGSREQYFGPGTRLTVT.

This rearrangement joins TRBV28 to TRBJ2-7, with TRBD1 as a possible D gene (5 bases). From germline, CDR1 is MDHEN and CDR2 SYDVKM. The CDR3 runs 12 residues. Trimming left V 6 bases short and J 3 bases short, with 9 bases between. The DNA for the CDR3 is TGTGCCAGCAGCGACAGTAACTACGAGCAGTACTTC. Translated: CASSDSNYEQYF.

This clone was seen only a few times. The chain has TRBV7-2 and TRBJ2-1; possibly TRBD2 for D (6 bases). Germline V gene lookup returns CDR1 SGHTA and CDR2 FQGNSA. The CDR3 has 16 amino acids. Deletions cut 3 bases from V and 0 bases from J, with 12 bases between. The CDR3 nucleotides are TGTGCCAGCAGCTTTAACCGGGAGAGCTCCTACAATGAGCAGTTCTTC. Translated, it gives CASSFNRESSYNEQFF.

This clone was seen more than once but under ten times. The genes are TRBV9 and TRBJ1-5, with D perhaps TRBD1 (6 bases). Germline-derived CDR1 and CDR2 are SGDLS and YYNGEE. The CDR3 has 13 residues. Trimming shortened V by 4 bases and J by 4 bases, and 9 bases separated the two germline ends. CDR3 amino acids: CASSPGVNQPQHF. DNA for the CDR3: TGTGCCAGCAGCCCAGGGGTTAATCAGCCCCAGCATTTT.

This clone has at least ten counts. This chain joins TRBV23-1 and TRBJ2-7; 8 bases fit TRBD1. TRBV23-1 is treated as an ORF (open reading frame) with a function not yet certain. V dropped 0 bases and J dropped 4; count of bases not matched to a gene: 5. There are 15 residues in the CDR3. The CDR3 DNA follows: TGCGCCAGCAGTCAATCAGGGACAGGCTCGTACGAGCAGTACTTC. Its protein is CASSQSGTGSYEQYF.

This clone was picked up a small number of times. The rearrangement links TRBV7-2 to TRBJ2-7; the match to TRBD2 covers 12 bases. J gave up 2 bases and V 5 bases, and 7 bases lay outside the gene matches. This CDR3 has 16 amino acids. CDR1 is SGHTA and CDR2 is FQGNSA in the germline V gene. This CDR3 is CASSAARLAGAYEQYF. CDR3 in DNA: TGTGCCAGCAGCGCGGCCCGACTAGCGGGGGCCTACGAGCAGTACTTC.

This clone came up a few times. This chain connects TRBV5-1 to TRBJ2-7; D gene ambiguous. This CDR3 has 12 amino acids. Trimming took off 4 bases at V and 6 bases at J, with 11 bases between the two ends. Germline CDR1 reads SGHRS; CDR2 reads YFSETQ. As DNA, the CDR3 is TGCGCCAGCAGCCCCACATCTTCCGAGCAGTACTTC. As protein: CASSPTSSEQYF. Looking up the rest from reference TRBV5-1 and TRBJ2-7 gives the full variable domain: KAGVTQTPRYLIKTRGQQVTLSCSPISGHRSVSWYQQTPGQGLQFLFEYFSETQRNKGNFPGRFSGRQFSNSRSEMNVSTLELGDSALYLCASSPTSSEQYFGPGTRLTVT.

The gene calls are TRBV29-1 and TRBJ1-5, with TRBD1 as a possible D gene (5 bases). Per germline, CDR1 SQVTM and CDR2 ANQGSEA. The CDR3 runs to 13 residues. The ends were cut back, 3 bases at V and 7 bases at J, with 13 bases in the middle. CDR3 protein: CSVDLGEGQPQHF. As DNA, the CDR3 is TGCAGCGTTGATTTAGGGGAAGGGCAGCCCCAGCATTTT.

This clone was seen a few times. V is TRBV5-1 and J is TRBJ2-7; 11 bases match TRBD2. J gave up 5 bases and V 0 bases, and 10 bases lay outside the gene matches. The CDR3 runs to 17 residues. Germline-derived CDR1 and CDR2 are SGHRS and YFSETQ. The CDR3 DNA reads TGCGCCAGCAGCTTGGCCTACGGGACTAGCGGTGGAAACGAGCAGTACTTC. Its protein product is CASSLAYGTSGGNEQYF.

The chain joins TRBV6-5 to TRBJ2-1, with 7 positions matching TRBD1. Trimming took 0 bases from V and 6 from J; bases not matched to a gene: 8. This CDR3 spans 16 amino acids. Germline assignment: CDR1 MNHEY and CDR2 SVGAGI. The CDR3 loop reads CASSYSPGQMTNEQFF. The CDR3, as DNA: TGTGCCAGCAGTTACTCGCCGGGACAGATGACCAATGAGCAGTTCTTC.

This clone was seen only a few times. The chain couples TRBV5-1 to TRBJ1-2; D uncertain. Germline loops: CDR1 SGHRS, CDR2 YFSETQ. Trimming took 1 base from V and 2 from J, leaving 9 bases between them. The CDR3 sequence is 14 residues long. The CDR3 region has the DNA TGCGCCAGCAGCTTGTCGGCGGGGAACTATGGCTACACCTTC. It encodes CASSLSAGNYGYTF.

This clone was observed a few times. The chain combines TRBV21-1 with TRBJ2-5; the DNA was not compared with TRBD1, the D call given in the table. TRBV21-1 is a pseudogene locus. The CDR3 has 16 residues. DNA of the CDR3: TGTGCCAGCAGCAATTCCATGGGGACACACCAAGAGACCCAGTACTTC. It specifies CASSNSMGTHQETQYF.

The chain uses TRBV18 and TRBJ2-7; 7 nucleotides align to TRBD1. CDR3 length: 15 amino acids. Germline trimming cut 4 bases from V and 1 base from J; bases unmatched to any gene: 7. The germline CDR1 and CDR2 sequences are KGHSH and LQKENI. The CDR3 nucleotides read TGTGCCAGCTCACTACCCGGGACAGCTTCCTACGAGCAGTACTTC. Protein: CASSLPGTASYEQYF.

Remarks on this clone: Other DNA sequences in the sample encode the same CDR3. The chain employs TRBV6-5 and TRBJ2-2, with D unresolved. V was shortened by 2 bases and J by 4 bases, with 5 bases between the two germline ends. CDR3 length: 13 amino acids. CDR1 and CDR2 (germline): MNHEY, SVGAGI. CDR3 coding DNA: TGTGCCAGCAGTTACGGGCGCACCGGGGAGCTGTTTTTT. It codes for CASSYGRTGELFF.

This rearrangement joins TRBV5-6 to TRBJ1-5, with a possible D match to TRBD1 (5 bases). The ends were cut back, 1 base at V and 1 base at J, with 12 bases in the middle. The CDR3 covers 16 residues. Germline CDR1 is SGHDT and CDR2 is YYEEEE. DNA of the CDR3: TGTGCCAGCAGCTTGTCAGGGTTGTGGAGCAATCAGCCCCAGCATTTT. Its translation: CASSLSGLWSNQPQHF.

This clone was detected a few times. The chain joins TRBV18 to TRBJ2-1; 9 nucleotides align to TRBD2. This CDR3 has 16 residues. Per the germline V gene, CDR1 is KGHSH and CDR2 is LQKENI. The ends lost 0 bases at V and 8 bases at J; junction bases unmatched: 8. The CDR3 reads CASSPPGGGAKDEQFF. In DNA, the CDR3 is TGTGCCAGCTCACCACCGGGCGGGGGGGCCAAGGATGAGCAGTTCTTC. Together with reference TRBV18 and TRBJ2-1, the CDR3 gives the full variable domain: NAGVMQNPRHLVRRRGQEARLRCSPMKGHSHVYWYRQLPEEGLKFMVYLQKENIIDESGMPKERFSAEFPKEGPSILRIQQVVRGDSAAYFCASSPPGGGAKDEQFFGPGTRLTVL.

This clone was counted between two and nine times. The chain combines TRBV7-7 with TRBJ2-1; TRBD1 agrees at 9 bases. The germline gives CDR1 SSHAT, CDR2 FNYEAQ (reference sequence). J gave up 3 bases and V 4 bases, and 4 bases lay outside the gene matches. This CDR3 region has 15 residues. DNA of the CDR3: TGTGCCAGCAGCTCAGGACAGGGGAGCTACAATGAGCAGTTCTTC. This translates into CASSSGQGSYNEQFF.

There are a few counts of this clone. The V gene is TRBV28, the J gene TRBJ2-7, with 10 bases aligning to TRBD2. There are 14 residues in the CDR3. Germline CDR1 is MDHEN and CDR2 is SYDVKM. V shed 6 bases and J 3 bases; nucleotides not matched to a gene: 5. Written as DNA, the CDR3 is TGTGCCAGCAGCGACGGGACTAGCGACTACGAGCAGTACTTC. Translating gives CASSDGTSDYEQYF.

The rearrangement joins TRBV6-1 to TRBJ2-5; the match to TRBD1 covers 7 bases. V was pared by 5 bases and J by 5 bases, with 8 bases of the junction left unmatched. This CDR3 has 14 residues. CDR1 and CDR2 from the germline V gene are MNHNS and SASEGT. CDR3 sequence (DNA): TGTGCCAGCAGTTCGGGACAGATCCGTGAGACCCAGTACTTC. Translation gives CASSSGQIRETQYF.

This clone was recorded a few times. The chain combines TRBV5-1 with TRBJ2-3; tentatively, D is TRBD2 (6 bases). The CDR3 spans 15 residues. V dropped 0 bases and J dropped 3 bases, with 11 bases sitting between them. Germline V gene data show CDR1 as SGHRS and CDR2 as YFSETQ. The CDR3 protein is CASSLEERATDTQYF. Here the CDR3 DNA reads TGCGCCAGCAGCTTGGAGGAGCGGGCAACAGATACGCAGTATTTT. The full variable domain, with the rest looked up from reference TRBV5-1 and TRBJ2-3, is KAGVTQTPRYLIKTRGQQVTLSCSPISGHRSVSWYQQTPGQGLQFLFEYFSETQRNKGNFPGRFSGRQFSNSRSEMNVSTLELGDSALYLCASSLEERATDTQYFGPGTRLTVL.

V is TRBV7-2 and J is TRBJ2-7; no firm D call. V lost 3 bases to trimming and J lost 4 bases, with 10 bases between them. The CDR3 has 13 amino acids. From germline, CDR1 is SGHTA and CDR2 FQGNSA. Written as DNA, the CDR3 is TGTGCCAGCAGCTTCCCAGAACGATACGAGCAGTACTTC. Translated: CASSFPERYEQYF.

V gene TRBV4-3 combines with J gene TRBJ2-7; TRBD1 aligns across 7 bases. CDR1 is LGHNA and CDR2 is YSLEER in the germline V gene. V shed 2 bases and J 0 bases; nucleotides not matched to a gene: 4. The CDR3 runs 15 residues. The CDR3 sequence is CASSQTGASSYEQYF. As DNA, the CDR3 is TGCGCCAGCAGCCAAACAGGGGCGAGCTCCTACGAGCAGTACTTC.

This clone was observed a few times. V is TRBV5-1 and J is TRBJ2-7; 7 bases are a match to TRBD1. From germline, CDR1 is SGHRS and CDR2 YFSETQ. With 4 bases clipped from V and 3 bases from J, the junction kept 7 bases outside the gene matches. CDR3 size: 14 residues. The CDR3 sequence: CASSMTGYGYEQYF. The CDR3 coding sequence is TGCGCCAGCAGCATGACAGGGTATGGCTACGAGCAGTACTTC. Combining the CDR3 with reference TRBV5-1 and TRBJ2-7 gives the whole variable domain KAGVTQTPRYLIKTRGQQVTLSCSPISGHRSVSWYQQTPGQGLQFLFEYFSETQRNKGNFPGRFSGRQFSNSRSEMNVSTLELGDSALYLCASSMTGYGYEQYFGPGTRLTVT.

This chain uses TRBV19 with TRBJ1-2, with 11 positions matching TRBD1. Germline lookup yields CDR1 LNHDA and CDR2 SQIVND (reference sequence). The CDR3 is 15 residues long. J was trimmed by 4 bases and V by 5 bases; bases with no gene match: 6. CDR3 nucleotides: TGTGCCAGTAGTCGGACAGGGGGCCGGAGCTATGGCTACACCTTC. It translates to CASSRTGGRSYGYTF.

This clone appeared a few times. J is TRBJ2-1 and V is TRBV12-5, with 7 bases lining up with TRBD1. J was trimmed by 0 bases and V by 1 base; bases with no gene match: 0. The CDR3 is 15 residues long. Looked up from germline, CDR1 is LGHNT and CDR2 is FRNRAP. CDR3 in amino acids: CASGLAGGSYNEQFF. For the CDR3, the DNA is TGTGCTAGTGGTTTGGCAGGGGGCTCCTACAATGAGCAGTTCTTC. Based on the CDR3 plus reference TRBV12-5 and TRBJ2-1, the full variable domain is DARVTQTPRHKVTEMGQEVTMRCQPILGHNTVFWYRQTMMQGLELLAYFRNRAPLDDSGMPKDRFSAEMPDATLATLKIQPSEPRDSAVYFCASGLAGGSYNEQFFGPGTRLTVL.

This clone was recorded a few times. V gene TRBV6-7 combines with J gene TRBJ2-5; 7 bases line up with TRBD2. TRBV6-7 is sorted into the ORF group, with uncertain function. The CDR3 is 15 amino acids. The V gene end was trimmed by 5 bases and the J gene end by 5 bases; junction bases not matched to a gene: 11. CDR3 in amino acids: CASSPSWGLRETQYF. DNA of the CDR3: TGTGCCAGCAGTCCATCTTGGGGACTACGTGAGACCCAGTACTTC.

This clone was picked up a small number of times. The chain joins TRBV25-1 to TRBJ1-1; D unclear. Trimming pared 3 bases from V and 6 bases from J, leaving 14 bases between. The CDR3 is made up of 14 amino acids. The germline V gene has CDR1 MGHDK and CDR2 SYGVNS. The CDR3 DNA sequence: TGTGCCAGCAGTGAGACCCGACTTAGCCCTGAAGCTTTCTTT. Translation: CASSETRLSPEAFF.

This clone has a handful of counts. One junction end does not reproduce the germline sequence, and a read error may be involved. The J gene is TRBJ2-3, the V gene TRBV2; D may be TRBD2 (6 bases). The germline V gene encodes CDR1 SNHLY and CDR2 FYNNEI. CDR3 size: 12 residues. CDR3 residues: CAFSGSTDTQYF. The CDR3 region has the DNA TGCGCTTTTAGCGGAAGCACAGATACGCAGTATTTT.